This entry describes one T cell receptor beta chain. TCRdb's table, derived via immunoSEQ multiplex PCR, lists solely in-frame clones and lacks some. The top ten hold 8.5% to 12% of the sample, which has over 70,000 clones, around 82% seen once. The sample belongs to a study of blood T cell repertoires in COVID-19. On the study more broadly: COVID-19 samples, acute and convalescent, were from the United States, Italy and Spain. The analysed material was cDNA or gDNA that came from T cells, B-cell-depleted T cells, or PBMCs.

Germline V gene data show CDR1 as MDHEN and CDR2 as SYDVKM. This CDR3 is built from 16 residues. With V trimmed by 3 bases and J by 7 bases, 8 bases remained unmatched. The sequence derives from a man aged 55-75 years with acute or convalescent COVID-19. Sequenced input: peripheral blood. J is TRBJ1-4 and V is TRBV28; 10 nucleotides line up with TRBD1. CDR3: CASSFGTGDSGEKLFF. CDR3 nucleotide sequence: TGTGCCAGCAGTTTTGGGACAGGGGATTCGGGTGAAAAACTGTTTTTT.